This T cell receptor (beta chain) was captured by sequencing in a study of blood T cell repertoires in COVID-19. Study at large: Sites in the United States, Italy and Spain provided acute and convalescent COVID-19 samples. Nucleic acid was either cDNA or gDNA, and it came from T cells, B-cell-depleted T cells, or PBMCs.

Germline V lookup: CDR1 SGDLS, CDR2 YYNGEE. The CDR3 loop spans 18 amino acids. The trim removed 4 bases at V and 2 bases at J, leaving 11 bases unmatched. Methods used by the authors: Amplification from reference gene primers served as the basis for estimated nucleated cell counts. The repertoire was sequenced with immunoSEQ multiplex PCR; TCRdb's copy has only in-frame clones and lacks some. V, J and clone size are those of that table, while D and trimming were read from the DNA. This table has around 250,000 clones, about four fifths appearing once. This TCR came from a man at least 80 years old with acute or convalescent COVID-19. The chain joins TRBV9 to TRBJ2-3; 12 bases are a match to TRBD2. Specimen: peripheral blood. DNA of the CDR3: TGTGCCAGCAGCAAGACTAGCGGGAGAACCCTTTCCACAGATACGCAGTATTTT. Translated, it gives CASSKTSGRTLSTDTQYF.